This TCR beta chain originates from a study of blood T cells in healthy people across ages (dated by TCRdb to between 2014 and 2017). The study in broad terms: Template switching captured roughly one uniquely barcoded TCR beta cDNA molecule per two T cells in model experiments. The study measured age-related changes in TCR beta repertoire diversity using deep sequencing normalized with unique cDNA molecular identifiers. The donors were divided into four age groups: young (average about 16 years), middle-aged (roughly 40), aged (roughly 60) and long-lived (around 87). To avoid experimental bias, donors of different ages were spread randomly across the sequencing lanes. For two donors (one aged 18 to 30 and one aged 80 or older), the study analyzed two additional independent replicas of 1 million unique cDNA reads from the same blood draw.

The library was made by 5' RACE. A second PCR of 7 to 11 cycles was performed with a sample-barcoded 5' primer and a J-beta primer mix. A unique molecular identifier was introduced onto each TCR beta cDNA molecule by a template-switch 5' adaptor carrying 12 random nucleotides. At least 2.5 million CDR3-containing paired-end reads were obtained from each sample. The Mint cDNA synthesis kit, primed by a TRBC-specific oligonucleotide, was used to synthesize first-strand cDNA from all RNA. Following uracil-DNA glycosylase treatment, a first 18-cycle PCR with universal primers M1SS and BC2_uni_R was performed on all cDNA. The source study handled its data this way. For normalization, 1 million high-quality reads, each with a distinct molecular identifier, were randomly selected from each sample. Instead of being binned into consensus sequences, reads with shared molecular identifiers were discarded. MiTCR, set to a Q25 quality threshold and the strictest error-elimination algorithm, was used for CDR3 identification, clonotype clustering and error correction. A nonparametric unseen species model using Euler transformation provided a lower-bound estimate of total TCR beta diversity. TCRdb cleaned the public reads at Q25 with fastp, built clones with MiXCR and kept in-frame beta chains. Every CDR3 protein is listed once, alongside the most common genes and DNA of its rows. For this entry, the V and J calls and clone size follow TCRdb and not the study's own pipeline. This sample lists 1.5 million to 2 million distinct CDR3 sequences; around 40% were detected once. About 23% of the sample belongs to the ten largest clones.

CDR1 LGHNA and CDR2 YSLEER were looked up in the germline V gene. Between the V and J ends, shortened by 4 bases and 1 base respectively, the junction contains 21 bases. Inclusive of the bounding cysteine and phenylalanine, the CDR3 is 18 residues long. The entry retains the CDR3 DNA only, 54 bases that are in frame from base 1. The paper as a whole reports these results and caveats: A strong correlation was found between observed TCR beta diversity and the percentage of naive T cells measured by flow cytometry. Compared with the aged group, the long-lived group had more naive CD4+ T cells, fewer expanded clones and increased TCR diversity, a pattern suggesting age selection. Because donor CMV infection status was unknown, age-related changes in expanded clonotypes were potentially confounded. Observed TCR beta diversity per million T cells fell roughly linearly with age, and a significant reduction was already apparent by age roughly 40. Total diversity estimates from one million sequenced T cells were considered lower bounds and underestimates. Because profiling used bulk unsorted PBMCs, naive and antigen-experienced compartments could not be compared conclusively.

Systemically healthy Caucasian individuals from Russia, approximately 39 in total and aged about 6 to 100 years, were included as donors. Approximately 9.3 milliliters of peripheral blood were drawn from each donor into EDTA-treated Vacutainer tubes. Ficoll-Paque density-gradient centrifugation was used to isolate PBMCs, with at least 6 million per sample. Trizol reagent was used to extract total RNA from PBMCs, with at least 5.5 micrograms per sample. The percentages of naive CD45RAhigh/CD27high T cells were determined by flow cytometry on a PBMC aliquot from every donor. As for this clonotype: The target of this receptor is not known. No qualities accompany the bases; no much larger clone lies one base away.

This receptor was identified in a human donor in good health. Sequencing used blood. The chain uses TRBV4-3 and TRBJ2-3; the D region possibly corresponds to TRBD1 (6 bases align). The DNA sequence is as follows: TGCGCCAGCAGCCTCTCAGGTCAGACAGGCACTGGCACAGATACGCAGTATTTT. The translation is CASSLSGQTGTGTDTQYF.